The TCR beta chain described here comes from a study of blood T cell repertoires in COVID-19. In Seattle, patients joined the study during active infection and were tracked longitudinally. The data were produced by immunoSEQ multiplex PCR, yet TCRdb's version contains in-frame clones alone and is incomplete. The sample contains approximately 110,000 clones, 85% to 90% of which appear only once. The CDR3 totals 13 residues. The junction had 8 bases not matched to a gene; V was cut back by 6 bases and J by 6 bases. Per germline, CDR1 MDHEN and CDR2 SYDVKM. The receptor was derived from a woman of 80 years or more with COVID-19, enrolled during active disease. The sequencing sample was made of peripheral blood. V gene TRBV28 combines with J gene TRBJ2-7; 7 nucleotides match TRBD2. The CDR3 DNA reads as TGTGCCAGCAGGCGGGGGTTGATGGGCGAGCAGTACTTC. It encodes CASRRGLMGEQYF.